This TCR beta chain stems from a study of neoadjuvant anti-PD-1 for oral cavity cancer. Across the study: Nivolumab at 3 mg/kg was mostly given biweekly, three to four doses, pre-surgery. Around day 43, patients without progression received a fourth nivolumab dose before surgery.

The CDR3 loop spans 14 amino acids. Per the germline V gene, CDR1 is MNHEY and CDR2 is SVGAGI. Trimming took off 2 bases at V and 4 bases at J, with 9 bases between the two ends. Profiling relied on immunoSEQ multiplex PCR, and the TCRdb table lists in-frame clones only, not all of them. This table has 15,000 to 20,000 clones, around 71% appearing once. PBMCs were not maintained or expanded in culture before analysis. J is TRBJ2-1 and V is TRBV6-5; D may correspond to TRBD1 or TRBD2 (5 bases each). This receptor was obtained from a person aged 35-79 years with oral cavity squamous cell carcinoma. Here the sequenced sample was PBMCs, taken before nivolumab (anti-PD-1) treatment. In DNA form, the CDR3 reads TGTGCCAGCAGTTACGAGAGGGGATACAATGAGCAGTTCTTC. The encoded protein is CASSYERGYNEQFF.